Included here is one T cell receptor (beta chain) sequence, with context. Method: immunoSEQ multiplex PCR; TCRdb's copy keeps in-frame clones and lacks some. The table records about 110,000 clones, 84% of them present only once. The record originates from a study of blood T cell repertoires in COVID-19. Study background: T cells, B-cell-depleted T cells, or PBMCs provided the cDNA or gDNA that served as material.

V lost 1 base and J 8 bases, leaving 13 bases between the germline ends. Germline V gene lookup returns CDR1 SGHTS and CDR2 YDEGEE. The CDR3 is 15 residues long. This chain joins TRBV5-8 and TRBJ1-6; D may be TRBD1 (6 bases). Source material: peripheral blood. The TCR sequence derives from a woman between 50 and 59 years old with acute or convalescent COVID-19. The CDR3: CASSLTRDTDSPLHF. The CDR3 coding sequence is TGTGCCAGCAGCTTGACACGGGACACGGATTCACCCCTCCACTTT.